The next 4 T cell receptor beta chains were all read from a single sample in a study of T cells in Graves' hyperthyroidism and ophthalmopathy. Researchers amplified the TCR beta CDR3 regions from RNA transcripts. HTBI primers were the set used in a first-round RT-PCR of the TCR CDR3. TCRdb analysed the multiplex PCR reads with MiXCR anew, one entry per CDR3 protein. This table holds 490,000 or so distinct CDR3 sequences, about 20% found once. The specimen was blood. These receptors were taken from a woman in her 70s with Graves' ophthalmopathy.

This chain uses TRBV19 with TRBJ1-6; D remains ambiguous. Trimming removed 3 bases at V and 3 bases at J, with 12 bases between. The CDR3 spans 16 residues. Germline V gene data show CDR1 as LNHDA and CDR2 as SQIVND (reference sequence). CDR3 DNA: TGTGCCAGTAGTATTGAGGGAACCTTCTATAATTCACCCCTCCACTTT. Its translation: CASSIEGTFYNSPLHF.

This clonotype was detected only once. This chain joins TRBV5-1 and TRBJ2-2; D unresolved. The CDR3 has 16 residues. The V and J ends lost 4 bases and 4 bases respectively, with 17 bases between them. Germline-derived CDR1 and CDR2 are SGHRS and YFSETQ. The CDR3 is CASSRAPGYPTGELFF. The CDR3, as DNA: TGCGCCAGCAGCCGGGCCCCGGGCTATCCCACCGGGGAGCTGTTTTTT.

In its sample, this clonotype was seen a few times. The V and J genes are TRBV20-1 and TRBJ1-5, with a tentative D call TRBD1 (5 bases). The CDR3 totals 15 residues. Germline assignment: CDR1 DFQATT and CDR2 SNEGSKA (reference sequence). Trimming pared 7 bases from V and 1 base from J, leaving 17 bases between. The CDR3 spells CSVFPGFGSNQPQHF. As DNA, the CDR3 is TGCAGTGTCTTCCCAGGGTTCGGGAGCAATCAGCCCCAGCATTTT.

In its sample, this clonotype was seen a few times. The chain is built from TRBV6-1 and TRBJ2-1; tentative D call: TRBD2 (6 bases). This CDR3 is built from 15 residues. The V end lost 6 bases, the J end lost 7 bases, and 19 bases lay between the germline ends. CDR1 and CDR2 from the germline V gene are MNHNS and SASEGT. The CDR3 bases are TGTGCCAGCAGCGTTACCGGGGGAATGATAAATGAGCAGTTCTTC. Translating gives CASSVTGGMINEQFF.